What follows are 17 T cell receptor beta chains derived from one specimen sequenced in a study of human T cells and chemical hapten exposure. Time point meaning: healthy volunteer bleed at 6 weeks. Total RNA extraction was carried out from unfractionated whole blood. TCRdb recomputed calls from the RACE reads with MiXCR, one row per CDR3 protein. Of 70,000 to 95,000 distinct CDR3 sequences in the sample, 8.6% are singletons; the top ten hold around 1.7%. The sample taken for sequencing was whole blood. The receptors were gathered from a female donor in good health. Some clones in this sample may be carry-over from other donors' samples.

A few counts support this clonotype. V gene TRBV7-8 combines with J gene TRBJ1-5, with TRBD1 identical over 12 bases. This CDR3 spans 20 amino acids. Per germline, CDR1 SGHVS and CDR2 FQNEAQ. V lost 5 bases and J lost 2; bases outside the gene matches: 16. CDR3: CASSLRPGQGARNRNQPQHF. In nucleotides, the CDR3 is TGTGCCAGCAGCCTCCGACCGGGACAGGGGGCGCGGAATCGCAATCAGCCCCAGCATTTT.

This chain connects TRBV11-2 to TRBJ2-7; maybe TRBD1 (6 bases). From germline, CDR1 is SGHAT and CDR2 FQNNGV. Trimming pared 3 bases from V and 6 bases from J, leaving 15 bases between. This CDR3 has 14 amino acids. The CDR3 protein is CASSFTGVGGEQYF. CDR3 bases: TGTGCCAGCAGCTTCACCGGGGTAGGGGGCGAGCAGTACTTC.

This clonotype has just a few counts. The V call is TRBV4-3, the J call TRBJ1-6; D may be TRBD1 (6 bases). In germline, CDR1 is LGHNA, CDR2 YSLEER. V dropped 1 base and J dropped 8 bases, with 12 bases sitting between them. The CDR3 sequence is 15 residues long. CDR3 region: CASSQVLQGYSPLHF. DNA for the CDR3: TGCGCCAGCAGCCAAGTTCTACAGGGCTATTCACCCCTCCACTTT.

In its sample, this clonotype was seen many times. This chain joins TRBV28 and TRBJ2-5, with 10 bases identical to TRBD1. The CDR3 length is 14 residues. Germline CDR1 is MDHEN and CDR2 is SYDVKM. The V segment lost 5 bases and the J segment 5 bases; nucleotides outside the gene matches: 5. Written as DNA, the CDR3 is TGTGCCAGCAGTGGGGGGGGACAGGGGGAGACCCAGTACTTC. This codes for CASSGGGQGETQYF. The variable domain in full, completed from reference TRBV28 and TRBJ2-5, reads DVKVTQSSRYLVKRTGEKVFLECVQDMDHENMFWYRQDPGLGLRLIYFSYDVKMKEKGDIPEGYSVSREKKERFSLILESASTNQTSMYLCASSGGGQGETQYFGPGTRLLVL.

V is TRBV18 and J is TRBJ1-6; D gene unclear. The CDR3 covers 17 residues. Trimming pared 2 bases from V and 0 bases from J, leaving 11 bases between. Looked up from germline, CDR1 is KGHSH and CDR2 is LQKENI. In DNA, the CDR3 is TGTGCCAGCTCACCAGTCCGGGAGGTCTCCTATAATTCACCCCTCCACTTT. Amino acids: CASSPVREVSYNSPLHF. The variable domain in full, with the rest retrieved from reference TRBV18 and TRBJ1-6, is NAGVMQNPRHLVRRRGQEARLRCSPMKGHSHVYWYRQLPEEGLKFMVYLQKENIIDESGMPKERFSAEFPKEGPSILRIQQVVRGDSAAYFCASSPVREVSYNSPLHFGNGTRLTVT.

This clonotype has more than one count but fewer than ten. The chain employs TRBV29-1 and TRBJ2-3; D unclear. V gave up 3 bases and J gave up 1 base, with 2 bases separating them. The CDR3 totals 11 residues. Germline V gene data show CDR1 as SQVTM and CDR2 as ANQGSEA. The CDR3 here is CSVDGTDTQYF. DNA of the CDR3: TGCAGCGTTGATGGCACAGATACGCAGTATTTT.

Regarding this clonotype: This may stem from a read error, because a much larger clone lies one nucleotide away. The chain uses TRBV2 and TRBJ1-2, with D possibly TRBD1 on 6 matching bases. In germline, CDR1 is SNHLY, CDR2 FYNNEI. The length of the CDR3 is 16 residues. V lost 6 bases and J 4 bases, leaving 21 bases between the germline ends. The CDR3 sequence is CASSPGAGGWGYGYTF. CDR3 nucleotides: TGTGCCAGCAGCCCGGGGGCGGGGGGCTGGGGCTATGGCTACACCTTC.

The gene calls are TRBV5-5 and TRBJ1-2, with 7 bases identical to TRBD1. The ends lost 1 base at V and 3 bases at J; junction bases unmatched: 9. The CDR3 is 16 amino acids. Germline V gives CDR1 SGHKS, CDR2 YYEKEE (reference sequence). The CDR3 DNA follows: TGTGCCAGCAGCTTGAGGAGAGGGGGCTACCACTATGGCTACACCTTC. Protein product: CASSLRRGGYHYGYTF. The full variable domain, its missing parts supplied by reference TRBV5-5 and TRBJ1-2, is DAGVTQSPTHLIKTRGQQVTLRCSPISGHKSVSWYQQVLGQGPQFIFQYYEKEERGRGNFPDRFSARQFPNYSSELNVNALLLGDSALYLCASSLRRGGYHYGYTFGSGTRLTVV.

With regard to this clonotype: This may be a read error, as it is one base from a much larger clone. This chain links TRBV7-3 with TRBJ1-3, with 7 bases identical to TRBD1. In germline, CDR1 is SGHTA, CDR2 FQGTGA. CDR3 size: 15 residues. The CDR3 DNA reads TGTGCCAGCAGCTTAGGAACAGGGGTCGGAAACACCATACATTTT. Its protein product is CASSLGTGVGNTIHF.

The rearrangement uses TRBV19 and TRBJ2-4; possible D gene TRBD1, 5 bases. Per germline, CDR1 LNHDA and CDR2 SQIVND (reference sequence). Trimming took 5 bases from V and 1 from J, leaving 18 bases between them. The CDR3 runs 17 residues. Here the CDR3 DNA reads TGTGCCAGTAGTGGGCGCCAGGGCAAGGAGGCCAAAAACATTCAGTACTTC. As protein: CASSGRQGKEAKNIQYF.

This clonotype appeared many times. The DNA of the CDR3 is TGCGCCAGCAGCTTGGAAGGGGCGCGTGAAAAACTGTTTTTT. It codes for CASSLEGAREKLFF. The V call is TRBV5-1, the J call TRBJ1-4, with a weak D call TRBD1 (5 bases). The CDR3 covers 14 residues. The germline V and J ends were trimmed by 0 bases and 7 bases, with 10 bases remaining between them. Germline CDR1 and CDR2: SGHRS and YFSETQ.

The J gene is TRBJ2-3, the V gene TRBV20-1; D remains unclear. V gave up 6 bases and J gave up 3 bases, with 7 bases separating them. The CDR3 is 11 amino acids. The germline CDR1 and CDR2 sequences are DFQATT and SNEGSKA (reference sequence). The CDR3 loop reads CSAPITDTQYF. CDR3 nucleotides: TGCAGTGCCCCAATTACAGATACGCAGTATTTT.

A few counts support this clonotype. The CDR3 region has the DNA TGCAGCGTTGAAGATCTCGACACGCAGTATTTT. Amino acids: CSVEDLDTQYF. The genes are TRBV29-1 and TRBJ2-3; D gene uncertain. V was shortened by 0 bases and J by 9 bases, with 7 bases between the two germline ends. Per germline, CDR1 SQVTM and CDR2 ANQGSEA. CDR3 length equals 11 residues.

This clonotype was seen only a few times. V usage is TRBV3-1 and J usage is TRBJ2-7; the D gene is possibly TRBD2 (5 bases). Trimming shortened V by 1 base and J by 0 bases, and 19 bases separated the two germline ends. The CDR3 is made up of 18 amino acids. The germline gives CDR1 LGHDT, CDR2 YNNKEL (reference sequence). CDR3 sequence reads: CASSQVGTVYRGSYEQYF. Here the CDR3 DNA reads TGTGCCAGCAGCCAAGTTGGAACCGTTTATCGGGGCTCCTACGAGCAGTACTTC.

This clonotype was observed many times. V and J are TRBV6-1 and TRBJ1-5, with 9 bases that match TRBD1. Trimming at V came to 6 bases and at J to 9 bases, leaving 12 bases not matched to a gene. The CDR3 spans 15 residues. The germline V gene encodes CDR1 MNHNS and CDR2 SASEGT. This CDR3 reads CASRIQGASFLPQHF. The CDR3 DNA reads as TGTGCCAGCAGAATACAGGGGGCGAGTTTTCTGCCCCAGCATTTT.

This clonotype was seen repeatedly, ten times or more. The genes are TRBV7-2 and TRBJ1-2; D may be TRBD1 (6 bases). CDR3 length equals 14 residues. Germline V gives CDR1 SGHTA, CDR2 FQGNSA. Trimming removed 1 base from V and 8 bases from J, with 14 bases in between. CDR3 loop: CASSLGGGGRGYTF. CDR3 nucleotides: TGTGCCAGCAGCTTAGGAGGGGGAGGACGCGGCTACACCTTC.

This clonotype was seen a handful of times. The chain employs TRBV10-3 and TRBJ1-6, with D perhaps TRBD1 (6 bases). The CDR3 contains 15 residues. Germline loops: CDR1 ENHRY, CDR2 SYGVKD. The ends were cut back, 6 bases at V and 7 bases at J, with 16 bases in the middle. DNA of the CDR3: TGTGCCATCAGCCCTGAGCGGACAGTGAATTCACCCCTCCACTTT. Translating it yields CAISPERTVNSPLHF.